This T cell receptor beta chain was recovered during a study of shared clonotypes between healthy human individuals. Trimming removed 4 bases from V and 8 bases from J; junction bases left unmatched: 8. This CDR3 is built from 15 residues. Germline CDR1 is SGHNT and CDR2 is YYREEE (reference sequence). The authors ran the assay at deep level. Sequencing used immunoSEQ multiplex PCR; TCRdb keeps in-frame clones, though not all of them. The table records some 2 million clones, approximately 95% of them present only once. This sequence was found in a man between 18 and 29 years old in good health. This rearrangement joins TRBV5-4 to TRBJ1-4; 10 bases are a match to TRBD1. The sample consisted of naive CD4+ T cells sorted from blood. Regarding subset: CD45RA+ positively selected. The CDR3 DNA reads as TGTGCCAGCAGCGACCCGGGACAGGGGCGCGAAAAACTGTTTTTT. It encodes CASSDPGQGREKLFF.